The clone carrying this T cell receptor (beta chain) came up a few times. Trimming removed 4 bases from V and 6 bases from J; junction bases left unmatched: 8. In germline, CDR1 is MNHEY, CDR2 SMNVEV (reference sequence). The CDR3 contains 15 residues. This entry is derived from a study of blood T cell repertoires in COVID-19. Study-level background: Italy, Spain and the United States were the sources of the convalescent and acute COVID-19 samples. Sources were T cells, B-cell-depleted T cells, or PBMCs; the material itself was cDNA or gDNA.

In the source study's methods: Using reference gene primer amplification, nucleated cell counts were estimated. TCRdb keeps only in-frame clones here, not all; method: immunoSEQ multiplex PCR. The DNA gave D and trimming, while V, J and clone size come from that table. The sample holds some 110,000 clones; roughly 80% are singletons and the top ten take roughly 2.7%. J is TRBJ2-2 and V is TRBV27, with 7 bases lining up with TRBD1. The material sequenced was peripheral blood. This TCR was recovered from a man aged 50-59 years with acute or convalescent COVID-19. CDR3 DNA: TGTGCCAGCAGTTCGACAGGGATGGAGGCCGGGGAGCTGTTTTTT. Its protein is CASSSTGMEAGELFF.